One sample yielded the 10 T cell receptor beta chains listed below, sequenced in a study of a mutant IDH1 vaccine in newly diagnosed glioma. Antigens for these TCRs are unknown. TCRdb's copy holds only in-frame clones and misses some; the assay was immunoSEQ multiplex PCR. The table records 30,000 to 45,000 clones, 78% of them present only once. Time point defined: week 5, during vaccination. The investigators gave 300 ug of mutant IDH1 20-mer peptide in each vaccine dose, together with topical imiquimod. This sample comprised PBMCs, obtained from a glioma patient whose treatment included an IDH1 peptide vaccine. These TCRs come from a man aged 35-49 years with glioma.

CDR3 coding DNA: TGTGCCAGTATCGGGCCTCCCAGGCGTGGCTACACCTTC. It yields the protein CASIGPPRRGYTF. The V call is TRBV19, the J call TRBJ1-2; D is unresolved. CDR1 is LNHDA and CDR2 is SQIVND in the germline V gene (reference sequence). V lost 7 bases and J lost 7, with 16 bases in between. The CDR3 is 13 amino acids.

The chain couples TRBV4-1 to TRBJ1-5, with D perhaps TRBD1 (5 bases). Germline loops: CDR1 MGHRA, CDR2 YSYEKL. Trimming stripped 2 bases from V and 5 bases from J, with 10 bases between. The CDR3 is 14 residues long. CDR3 coding DNA: TGCGCCAGCAGCCAAAATTTGGGGGATCAGCCCCAGCATTTT. It encodes CASSQNLGDQPQHF.

A single count supports this clone. The rearrangement links TRBV11-3 to TRBJ2-1, with a possible D match to TRBD2 (6 bases). Germline values: CDR1 SGHNT, CDR2 YENEEA. V lost 2 bases to trimming and J lost 5 bases, with 7 bases between them. The CDR3 sequence is 13 residues long. For the CDR3, the DNA is TGTGCCAGCAGCTTATGGGGGGACAATGAGCAGTTCTTC. The encoded protein is CASSLWGDNEQFF.

This clone was found once. The V and J genes are TRBV5-1 and TRBJ2-5; TRBD2 matches at 7 bases. With 4 bases clipped from V and 7 bases from J, the junction kept 13 bases outside the gene matches. The germline V gene encodes CDR1 SGHRS and CDR2 YFSETQ. This CDR3 has 15 amino acids. The CDR3 DNA reads TGCGCCAGCAGCCCAGGGACTCGGGAGGATGGGACCCAGTACTTC. Translating gives CASSPGTREDGTQYF.

CDR3 region: CSVRPDSGGYEQYF. The CDR3 DNA reads TGCAGCGTCCGACCGGACTCCGGGGGCTACGAGCAGTACTTC. The V and J genes are TRBV29-1 and TRBJ2-7; perhaps TRBD2 as D (6 bases). CDR1 and CDR2 from the germline V gene are SQVTM and ANQGSEA. The length of the CDR3 is 14 residues. V was shortened by 6 bases and J by 3 bases, with 18 bases between the two germline ends.

The chain employs TRBV5-1 and TRBJ1-2; D is uncertain. Between the trimmed V and J ends, which lost 2 bases and 4 bases, there was a span of 9 bases. The CDR3 spans 13 residues. Germline V CDR1 and CDR2: SGHRS, YFSETQ. The CDR3 DNA sequence: TGCGCCAGCAGCTTTGCGGACGGCTATGGCTACACCTTC. Residues: CASSFADGYGYTF.

The chain couples TRBV15 to TRBJ2-3; D gene uncertain. V dropped 0 bases and J dropped 3 bases, with 10 bases sitting between them. Germline V gene sequence: CDR1 LNHNV, CDR2 YYDKDF (reference sequence). CDR3 length: 15 amino acids. The CDR3 DNA sequence: TGTGCCACCAGCAGAGAGAAAACAGAAACAGATACGCAGTATTTT. This translates into CATSREKTETDTQYF.

The chain uses TRBV7-9 and TRBJ2-7, with D maybe TRBD1 (6 bases). CDR1 and CDR2 (germline): SEHNR, FQNEAQ (reference sequence). The CDR3 spans 13 residues. Trimming stripped 8 bases from V and 5 bases from J, with 16 bases between. CDR3 DNA: TGTGCCAGCCAACCAGGGGCACTAAACGAGCAGTACTTC. Translating it yields CASQPGALNEQYF.

V is TRBV7-2 and J is TRBJ2-2, with D tentatively TRBD2 (5 bases). The CDR3 length is 16 residues. The V gene lost 1 base and the J gene lost 2 bases, with 11 bases spanning the gap. Germline V gene lookup returns CDR1 SGHTA and CDR2 FQGNSA. The CDR3 nucleotides are TGTGCCAGCAGCTTAGGCCCGGGATTCAACACCGGGGAGCTGTTTTTT. Translated, it gives CASSLGPGFNTGELFF.

The chain has TRBV7-6 and TRBJ1-1; D gene ambiguous. The ends were cut back, 5 bases at V and 5 bases at J, with 12 bases in the middle. The length of the CDR3 is 13 residues. Germline values: CDR1 SGHVS, CDR2 FNYEAQ. For the CDR3, the DNA is TGTGCCAGCAGCCCCAGACCCGGGACTGAAGCTTTCTTT. Translation gives CASSPRPGTEAFF.